Reported below is one TCR beta chain. These data belong to a study of technical replicates of blood from several donors. The method was immunoSEQ multiplex PCR; TCRdb's version includes in-frame clones alone and lacks a portion of them. The data contain tens of thousands of clones, 94% of them singletons. The CDR3 has 14 residues. Trimming cost V 0 bases and J 9 bases, with 9 bases left between them. Per germline, CDR1 LNHNV and CDR2 YYDKDF (reference sequence). Sequencing input: T cells isolated from PBMCs. The sequence came from a human donor in good health. The chain couples TRBV15 to TRBJ1-6, with a weak D call TRBD1 (6 bases). The CDR3 reads CATSRDVGGSPLHF. The CDR3 nucleotides read TGTGCCACCAGCAGAGATGTAGGGGGTTCACCCCTCCACTTT. Combining the CDR3 with reference TRBV15 and TRBJ1-6 gives the whole variable domain DAMVIQNPRYQVTQFGKPVTLSCSQTLNHNVMYWYQQKSSQAPKLLFHYYDKDFNNEADTPDNFQSRRPNTSFCFLDIRSPGLGDTAMYLCATSRDVGGSPLHFGNGTRLTVT.